A selection of T cell receptor beta chains follows, all from one sample in a study of cytomegalovirus exposure and HLA in healthy donors. Produced via immunoSEQ multiplex PCR; TCRdb's table is partial and in-frame only. Here the sample spans about 64,000 clones, 80% to 90% being singletons. Sequencing was done on a sample of PBMCs. All receptors come from a woman aged 18-29 years in good health and CMV-seronegative. Each CDR3 is given with its conserved first and last residue. A D gene is named only where the DNA matches it firmly. Clone size appears in some rows only: once, few, many, or a class for an expanded clone.

NA | 14 | TRBJ2-3 | TRBV9 | NA | CASSPGLFTDTQYF | TGTGCCAGCAGCCCAGGACTCTTCACAGATACGCAGTATTTT
NA | 11 | TRBJ2-5 | TRBV30 | NA | CAGGEGGAQYF | TGTGCCGGGGGAGAAGGAGGGGCCCAGTACTTC
once | 14 | TRBJ2-7 | TRBV6-6 | NA | CASSYGRVSYEQYF | TGTGCCAGCAGTTACGGGCGGGTCTCCTACGAGCAGTACTTC
NA | 12 | TRBJ2-7 | TRBV29-1 | TRBD1 | CSVRDRTYEQYF | TGCAGCGTTAGGGACAGGACCTACGAGCAGTACTTC
NA | 14 | TRBJ2-7 | TRBV6-1 | TRBD1 | CASSEGTGGNEQYF | TGTGCCAGCAGTGAAGGGACAGGGGGGAACGAGCAGTACTTC
NA | 13 | TRBJ2-7 | TRBV7-7 | NA | CASSSSQGAEQYF | TGTGCCAGCAGCTCCTCACAGGGTGCCGAGCAGTACTTC
once | 13 | TRBJ2-7 | TRBV6-5 | NA | CASTAGPIYEQYF | TGTGCCAGCACGGCAGGGCCGATCTACGAGCAGTACTTC
NA | 17 | TRBJ2-3 | TRBV5-1 | NA | CASSFAPRGPSTDTQYF | TGCGCCAGCAGCTTTGCCCCCAGGGGCCCGAGCACAGATACGCAGTATTTT
few | 14 | TRBJ1-2 | TRBV9 | NA | CASSVSETLRGYTF | TGTGCCAGCAGCGTAAGTGAGACCCTGAGGGGCTACACCTTC
NA | 17 | TRBJ2-2 | TRBV7-9 | TRBD1 | CASSKSTGTVDTGELFF | TGTGCCAGCAGCAAAAGTACCGGGACAGTCGATACCGGGGAGCTGTTTTTT
NA | 15 | TRBJ2-1 | TRBV6-1 | TRBD1 | CASSQRGQGYNEQFF | TGTGCCAGCAGTCAACGAGGACAGGGGTACAATGAGCAGTTCTTC
NA | 13 | TRBJ2-7 | TRBV30 | TRBD2 | CAWSSGGPYEQYF | TGTGCCTGGAGTTCGGGGGGGCCCTACGAGCAGTACTTC
NA | 14 | TRBJ2-3 | TRBV6-1 | TRBD2 | CASSEAGGTDTQYF | TGTGCCAGCAGTGAGGCGGGGGGCACAGATACGCAGTATTTT
NA | 15 | TRBJ2-7 | TRBV11-2 | TRBD2 | CASSLGSGSPYEQYF | TGTGCCAGCAGCTTAGGTAGCGGGAGTCCCTACGAGCAGTACTTC
once | 17 | TRBJ1-1 | TRBV4-1 | NA | CASSQDRSGFENTEAFF | TGCGCCAGCAGCCAAGATCGTAGCGGGTTCGAGAACACTGAAGCTTTCTTT
few | 11 | TRBJ2-5 | TRBV7-2 | NA | CASSFLQTQYF | TGTGCCAGCAGCTTTCTCCAGACCCAGTACTTC
NA | 15 | TRBJ2-2 | TRBV25-1 | NA | CASSEPGFSPGELFF | TGTGCCAGCAGTGAACCGGGATTTTCACCCGGGGAGCTGTTTTTT
few | 16 | TRBJ2-1 | TRBV5-3 | NA | CARKISTSREQNEQFF | TGTGCCAGAAAGATCTCAACTAGCAGGGAACAAAATGAGCAGTTCTTC
NA | 9 | TRBJ1-1 | TRBV4-2 | NA | CASSPRAFF | TGTGCCAGCAGCCCCAGAGCTTTCTTT
once | 12 | TRBJ2-7 | TRBV5-6 | NA | CASSLTQDEQYF | TGTGCCAGCAGCTTAACGCAGGACGAGCAGTACTTC
medium-sized | 13 | TRBJ2-1 | TRBV7-9 | TRBD1 | CASRTTGDNEQFF | TGTGCCAGCAGGACCACAGGGGACAATGAGCAGTTCTTC
NA | 16 | TRBJ1-1 | TRBV5-1 | NA | CASSLNLRGAHTEAFF | TGCGCCAGCAGCTTGAACCTGCGGGGGGCGCACACTGAAGCTTTCTTT
NA | 15 | TRBJ1-4 | TRBV5-4 | TRBD1 | CASTGQGGTNEKLFF | TGTGCCAGCACCGGACAGGGTGGAACTAATGAAAAACTGTTTTTT
NA | 14 | TRBJ1-5 | TRBV30 | TRBD1 | CAWSRPGGIQPQHF | TGTGCCTGGAGCCGACCAGGGGGTATTCAGCCCCAGCATTTT
NA | 12 | TRBJ1-5 | TRBV6-1 | NA | CASRTLNQPQHF | TGTGCCAGCCGTACATTGAATCAGCCCCAGCATTTT
once | 15 | TRBJ2-7 | TRBV6-4 | NA | CASSVDHSGSYEQYF | TGTGCCAGCAGTGTCGATCATAGCGGCTCCTACGAGCAGTACTTC
NA | 14 | TRBJ2-5 | TRBV27 | TRBD1 | CASSLGTGGETQYF | TGTGCCAGCAGTCTAGGTACAGGGGGAGAGACCCAGTACTTC
NA | 15 | TRBJ1-1 | TRBV4-3 | NA | CASSQDLDSLNEAFF | TGCGCCAGCAGCCAAGATTTGGACAGTTTGAATGAAGCTTTCTTT